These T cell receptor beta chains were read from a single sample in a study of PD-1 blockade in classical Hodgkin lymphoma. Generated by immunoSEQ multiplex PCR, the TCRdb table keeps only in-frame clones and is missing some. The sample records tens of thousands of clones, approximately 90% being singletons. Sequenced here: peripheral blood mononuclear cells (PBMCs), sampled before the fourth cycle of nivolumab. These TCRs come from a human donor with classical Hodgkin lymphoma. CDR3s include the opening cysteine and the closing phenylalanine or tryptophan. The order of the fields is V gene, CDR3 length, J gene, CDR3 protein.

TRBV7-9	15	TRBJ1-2	CASSLDGTLAGGYTF
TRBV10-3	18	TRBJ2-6	CAISKEGQGAAGANVLTF
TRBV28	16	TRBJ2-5	CASRPSGKARQETQYF
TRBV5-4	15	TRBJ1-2	CASSLAGGAVYGYTF
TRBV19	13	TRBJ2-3	CASRENGADTQYF
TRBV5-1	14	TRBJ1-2	CASGTDRADYGYTF
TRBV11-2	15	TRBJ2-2	CASSLVGKNTGELFF
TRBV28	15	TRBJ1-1	CASSGGDTGRTEAFF
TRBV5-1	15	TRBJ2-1	CASSTRQGVYNEQFF
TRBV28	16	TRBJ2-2	CASSFRQGYNTGELFF
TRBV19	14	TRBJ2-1	CASSMWPGLNEQFF
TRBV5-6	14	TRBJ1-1	CASSPYDKNTEAFF
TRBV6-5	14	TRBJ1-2	CASRGPDRFYGYTF
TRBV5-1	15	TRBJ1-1	CASSLAGQGGTEAFF
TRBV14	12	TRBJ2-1	CASSPLAGVQFF
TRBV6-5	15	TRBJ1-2	CASSYLTEDLYGYTF
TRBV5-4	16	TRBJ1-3	CASSYTGLVAGNTIYF
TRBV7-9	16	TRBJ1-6	CASSQDGDGVVSPLHF
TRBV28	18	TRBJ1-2	CAVTLISQPGQGARGYTF
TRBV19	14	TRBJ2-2	CASSTVTHTGELFF
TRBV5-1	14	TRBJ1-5	CASSLLGGNQPQHF
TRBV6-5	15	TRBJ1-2	CASSLLLRQGDGYTF
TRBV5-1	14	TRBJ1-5	CASSLGPTNQPQHF
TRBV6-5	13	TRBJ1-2	CASRPGQVYGYTF
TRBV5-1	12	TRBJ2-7	CASSLTSYEQYF
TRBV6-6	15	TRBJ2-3	CASRQTGQGTDTQYF
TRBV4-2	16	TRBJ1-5	CASSPIQGAVNQPQHF
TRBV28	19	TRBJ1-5	CASSLFSGNRANRNQPQHF
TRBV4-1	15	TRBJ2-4	CASSQGGTGYNIQYF